A selection of T cell receptor beta chains follows, all from one sample in a study of blood T cell repertoires in COVID-19. Generated by immunoSEQ multiplex PCR, the TCRdb table keeps only in-frame clones and is missing some. Seen here are 200,000 to 250,000 clones, roughly 89% observed once, and the top ten hold over 2%. Sequenced input: peripheral blood. The receptors here all came from a man aged 25 to 40 who had recovered from COVID-19. CDR3s include the opening cysteine and the closing phenylalanine or tryptophan.

j_call	v_call	cdr3_aa
TRBJ2-7	TRBV6-5	CASRTDLLYEQYF
TRBJ2-7	TRBV27	CASSLSRLGGEQYF
TRBJ2-3	TRBV6-5	CASSYLHRGRDTQYF
TRBJ1-1	TRBV10-3	CAISEIPPRTPFDTEAFF
TRBJ2-1	TRBV24-1	CATSETGTGAYNEQFF
TRBJ1-1	TRBV7-9	CASSQFTRGTEAFF
TRBJ1-6	TRBV5-5	CASSLEGGVNSPLHF
TRBJ1-5	TRBV28	CASRTGGGNQPQHF
TRBJ1-4	TRBV7-2	CASSLSHRVFNEKLFF
TRBJ1-1	TRBV9	CASSEWTHEAFF
TRBJ2-6	TRBV6-6	CASSRQGPESGANVLTF
TRBJ1-1	TRBV11-2	CASSLGYRRVEAFF
TRBJ1-1	TRBV5-6	CASSLDQAYYTEAFF
TRBJ1-1	TRBV9	CASSGLGEAFF
TRBJ2-1	TRBV19	CASSRRGGHEQFF
TRBJ2-7	TRBV13	CASSLGLNGASYEQYF
TRBJ1-5	TRBV7-8	CASSLGGGYSNQPQHF
TRBJ1-2	TRBV5-5	CASSLYGGYGYTF
TRBJ2-7	TRBV19	CASSIIPGQGANEQYF
TRBJ1-5	TRBV20-1	CSASRTGGSNQPQHF
TRBJ2-3	TRBV27	CASSQQAWATDTQYF
TRBJ2-1	TRBV19	CASSIPSRQFF
TRBJ1-1	TRBV18	CASSFGEDTEAFF
TRBJ2-3	TRBV19	CASTPTSGGLGDTQYF
TRBJ2-7	TRBV18	CASSLRKGQKLSYEQYF
TRBJ1-3	TRBV7-2	CASSFPGQPDTIYF
TRBJ2-5	TRBV13	CASSFRDRGSEETQYF
TRBJ2-1	TRBV6-5	CASTPSSSYNEQFF
TRBJ1-3	TRBV5-1	CASSLEGRGSGNTIYF
TRBJ1-5	TRBV5-1	CASSPGQGVMPQHF
TRBJ1-2	TRBV7-9	CASSFENTDYGYTF
TRBJ2-7	TRBV10-3	CAISETGPGQGAEQYF
TRBJ1-1	TRBV7-9	CASSLPLRGDRVDTEAFF
TRBJ1-2	TRBV7-2	CASSSWGTGLGYTF
TRBJ2-7	TRBV5-1	CASSSGFYEQYF
TRBJ2-3	TRBV10-3	CAINPAGGPEDTQYF
TRBJ2-1	TRBV6-5	CASSPGTGIEQFF
TRBJ2-5	TRBV12-3/TRBV12-4	CASSFGEGGTQYF
TRBJ2-2	TRBV19	CASSRNRDRGDGELFF
TRBJ2-7	TRBV7-8	CASSLTSGGSYEQYF
TRBJ1-4	TRBV11-2	CASSKLGAQGPNEKLFF
TRBJ2-4	TRBV11-2	CASSLDQSGGNIQYF
TRBJ1-2	TRBV3-1/TRBV3-2	CASSPPYRAGYGYTF
TRBJ1-3	TRBV5-1	CASSEDSGGPGNTIYF
TRBJ2-3	TRBV29-1	CSVRYSGGGTDTQYF